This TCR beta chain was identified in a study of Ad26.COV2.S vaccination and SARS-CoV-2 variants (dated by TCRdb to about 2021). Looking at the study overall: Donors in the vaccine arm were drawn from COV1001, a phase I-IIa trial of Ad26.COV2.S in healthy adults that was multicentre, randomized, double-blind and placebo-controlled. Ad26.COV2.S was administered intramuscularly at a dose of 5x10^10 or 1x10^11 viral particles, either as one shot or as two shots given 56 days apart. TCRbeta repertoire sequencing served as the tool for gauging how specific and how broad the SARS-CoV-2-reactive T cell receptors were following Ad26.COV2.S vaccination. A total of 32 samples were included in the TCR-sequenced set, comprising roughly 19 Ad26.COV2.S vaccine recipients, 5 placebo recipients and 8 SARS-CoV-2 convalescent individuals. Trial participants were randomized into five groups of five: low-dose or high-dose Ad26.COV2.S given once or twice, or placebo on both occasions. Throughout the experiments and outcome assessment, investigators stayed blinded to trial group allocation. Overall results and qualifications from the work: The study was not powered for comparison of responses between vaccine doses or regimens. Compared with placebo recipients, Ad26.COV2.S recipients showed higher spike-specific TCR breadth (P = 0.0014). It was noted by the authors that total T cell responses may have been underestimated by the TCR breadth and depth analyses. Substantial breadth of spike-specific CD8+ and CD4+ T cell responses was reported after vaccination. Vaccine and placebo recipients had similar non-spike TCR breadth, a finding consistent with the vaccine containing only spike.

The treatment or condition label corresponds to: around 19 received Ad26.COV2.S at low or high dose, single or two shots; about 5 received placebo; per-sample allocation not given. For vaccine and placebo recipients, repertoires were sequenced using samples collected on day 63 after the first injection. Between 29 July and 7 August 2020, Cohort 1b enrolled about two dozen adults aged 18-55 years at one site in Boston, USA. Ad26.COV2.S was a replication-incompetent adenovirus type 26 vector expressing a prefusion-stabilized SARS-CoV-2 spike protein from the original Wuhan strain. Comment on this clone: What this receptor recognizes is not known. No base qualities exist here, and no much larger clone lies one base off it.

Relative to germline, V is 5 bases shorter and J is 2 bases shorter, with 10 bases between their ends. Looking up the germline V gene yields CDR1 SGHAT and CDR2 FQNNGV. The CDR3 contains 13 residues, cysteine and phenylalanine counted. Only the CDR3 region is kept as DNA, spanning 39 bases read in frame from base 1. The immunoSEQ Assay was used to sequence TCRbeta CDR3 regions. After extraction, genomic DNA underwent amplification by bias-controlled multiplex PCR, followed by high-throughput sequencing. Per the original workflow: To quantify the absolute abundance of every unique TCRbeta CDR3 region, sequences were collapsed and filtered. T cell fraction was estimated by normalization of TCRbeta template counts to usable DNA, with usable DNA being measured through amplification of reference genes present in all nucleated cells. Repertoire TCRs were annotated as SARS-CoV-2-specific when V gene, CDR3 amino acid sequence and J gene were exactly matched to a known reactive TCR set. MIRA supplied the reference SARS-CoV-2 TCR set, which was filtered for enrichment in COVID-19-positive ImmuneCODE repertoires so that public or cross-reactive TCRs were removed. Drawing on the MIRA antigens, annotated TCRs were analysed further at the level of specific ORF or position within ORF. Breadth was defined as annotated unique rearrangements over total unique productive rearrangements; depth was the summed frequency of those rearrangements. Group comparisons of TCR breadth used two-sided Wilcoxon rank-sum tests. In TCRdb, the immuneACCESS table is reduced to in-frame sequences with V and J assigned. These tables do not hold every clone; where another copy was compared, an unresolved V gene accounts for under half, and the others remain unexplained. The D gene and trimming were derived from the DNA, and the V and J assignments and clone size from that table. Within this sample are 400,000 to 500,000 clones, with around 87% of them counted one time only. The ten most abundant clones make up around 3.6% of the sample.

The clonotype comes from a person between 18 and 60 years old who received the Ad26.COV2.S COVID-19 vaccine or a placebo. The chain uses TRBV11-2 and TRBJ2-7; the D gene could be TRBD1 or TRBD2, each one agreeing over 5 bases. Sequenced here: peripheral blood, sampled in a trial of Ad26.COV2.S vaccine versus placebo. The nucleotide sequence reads TGTGCCAGCAGCGCAGGGACCCCCTACGAGCAGTACTTC. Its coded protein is CASSAGTPYEQYF.